The rows below give T cell receptor beta chains drawn from one sample of a study of shared clonotypes between healthy human individuals. Sequenced by immunoSEQ multiplex PCR; TCRdb stores in-frame clones only, minus some. This sample has millions of clones, with around nine tenths found just once. Material: naive CD4+ T cells sorted from blood. The receptors were sampled from a man younger than 30 in good health. CDR3s include the opening cysteine and the closing phenylalanine or tryptophan. Each record gives: clone size, D gene, J gene, V gene, CDR3 DNA, CDR3 protein. A D gene is named only where the DNA matches it firmly. Rows give clone size only sometimes, using once, few, many, or a class for an expanded clone.

abundance: NA; d_gene: NA; j_gene: TRBJ2-7; v_gene: TRBV5-1; CDR3nt: TGCGCCAGCAGCTTAACAGAGTACGAGCAGTACTTC; CDR3aa: CASSLTEYEQYF
abundance: NA; d_gene: NA; j_gene: TRBJ2-4; v_gene: TRBV6-5; CDR3nt: TGTGCCAGCAGTCGTGAGACAGGTGTTATTCAGTACTTC; CDR3aa: CASSRETGVIQYF
abundance: NA; d_gene: TRBD2; j_gene: TRBJ2-5; v_gene: TRBV30; CDR3nt: TGTGCCCGGGGGGGAGGCGGAGAGACCCAGTACTTC; CDR3aa: CARGGGGETQYF
abundance: NA; d_gene: TRBD2; j_gene: TRBJ2-1; v_gene: TRBV5-1; CDR3nt: TGCGCCAGCAGCTCGACCACTAGCGGGAGCCGACATGAGCAGTTCTTC; CDR3aa: CASSSTTSGSRHEQFF
abundance: NA; d_gene: TRBD2; j_gene: TRBJ2-3; v_gene: TRBV6-4; CDR3nt: TGTGCCAGCAGCGAGACTAGCGGGGGGGCGATAGATACGCAGTATTTT; CDR3aa: CASSETSGGAIDTQYF
abundance: NA; d_gene: TRBD1; j_gene: TRBJ2-7; v_gene: TRBV30; CDR3nt: TGTGCCTGGAGTGTGACAGGGTTCGAGCAGTACTTC; CDR3aa: CAWSVTGFEQYF
abundance: NA; d_gene: TRBD1; j_gene: TRBJ1-2; v_gene: TRBV29-1; CDR3nt: TGCAGCGTTGAGAGGACAGGGAGGTACTATGGCTACACCTTC; CDR3aa: CSVERTGRYYGYTF
abundance: NA; d_gene: NA; j_gene: TRBJ2-2; v_gene: TRBV5-4; CDR3nt: TGTGCCAGCAGCTTGGGAGGGTTAAACACCGGGGAGCTGTTTTTT; CDR3aa: CASSLGGLNTGELFF
abundance: NA; d_gene: NA; j_gene: TRBJ1-1; v_gene: TRBV19; CDR3nt: TGTGCCAGTAGTGCACCTCGGGCCAGGGGCCGGAACACTGAAGCTTTCTTT; CDR3aa: CASSAPRARGRNTEAFF
abundance: NA; d_gene: NA; j_gene: TRBJ2-7; v_gene: TRBV7-2; CDR3nt: TGTGCCAGCAGCCAGCCTCCGAACACCTACGAGCAGTACTTC; CDR3aa: CASSQPPNTYEQYF
abundance: few; d_gene: TRBD1; j_gene: TRBJ1-6; v_gene: TRBV11-1; CDR3nt: TGTGCCAGCAGCGGAGGGACAGCAAGCAATTCACCCCTCCACTTT; CDR3aa: CASSGGTASNSPLHF
abundance: NA; d_gene: TRBD2; j_gene: TRBJ2-1; v_gene: TRBV11-2; CDR3nt: TGTGCCAGCAGCTCCCTTCGTGGGAGGGCCGTCAATGAGCAGTTCTTC; CDR3aa: CASSSLRGRAVNEQFF
abundance: few; d_gene: NA; j_gene: TRBJ1-3; v_gene: TRBV7-3; CDR3nt: TGTGCCAGCAGCTTCTCGGGACTGCGCTCTGGAAACACCATATATTTT; CDR3aa: CASSFSGLRSGNTIYF
abundance: NA; d_gene: TRBD2; j_gene: TRBJ2-7; v_gene: TRBV5-1; CDR3nt: TGCGCCAGCAGCTTGGGGGGACTAGCGGCTAGCGAGCAGTACTTC; CDR3aa: CASSLGGLAASEQYF
abundance: NA; d_gene: NA; j_gene: TRBJ1-1; v_gene: TRBV2; CDR3nt: TGTGCCAGCAGTGAAGCGGGGCGAGGGAACACTGAAGCTTTCTTT; CDR3aa: CASSEAGRGNTEAFF
abundance: NA; d_gene: NA; j_gene: TRBJ1-1; v_gene: TRBV28; CDR3nt: TGTGCCAGCATTGGCAGCTTGAACACTGAAGCTTTCTTT; CDR3aa: CASIGSLNTEAFF
abundance: NA; d_gene: NA; j_gene: TRBJ2-2; v_gene: TRBV5-6; CDR3nt: TGTGCCAGCAGCTCATCCCCCCCGGGGCTCACCGGGGAGCTGTTTTTT; CDR3aa: CASSSSPPGLTGELFF
abundance: NA; d_gene: TRBD1; j_gene: TRBJ1-1; v_gene: TRBV29-1; CDR3nt: TGCAGCGTCGGACAGGTTAACACTGAAGCTTTCTTT; CDR3aa: CSVGQVNTEAFF
abundance: NA; d_gene: TRBD1; j_gene: TRBJ2-6; v_gene: TRBV27; CDR3nt: TGTGCCAGCAGAAACAGGGGTGCCTTAGCTGGGGCCAACGTCCTGACTTTC; CDR3aa: CASRNRGALAGANVLTF
abundance: NA; d_gene: TRBD1; j_gene: TRBJ1-5; v_gene: TRBV10-3; CDR3nt: TGTGCCATCAGTCAGGGGGCGGGTAGCAATCAGCCCCAGCATTTT; CDR3aa: CAISQGAGSNQPQHF
abundance: NA; d_gene: NA; j_gene: TRBJ1-5; v_gene: TRBV19; CDR3nt: TGTGCCAGTATGGGGTCGGCAGCGACCGGTCAGCCCCAGCATTTT; CDR3aa: CASMGSAATGQPQHF
abundance: NA; d_gene: TRBD1; j_gene: TRBJ1-2; v_gene: TRBV4-1; CDR3nt: TGCGCCAGCAGCCAAGGGGGTGGGGGGACAGCCTATGGCTACACCTTC; CDR3aa: CASSQGGGGTAYGYTF
abundance: NA; d_gene: TRBD1; j_gene: TRBJ2-5; v_gene: TRBV5-4; CDR3nt: TGTGCCAGCAGCCAGGGACAGGGGGGGGAGACCCAGTACTTC; CDR3aa: CASSQGQGGETQYF
abundance: NA; d_gene: NA; j_gene: TRBJ1-1; v_gene: TRBV6-1; CDR3nt: TGTGCCAGCAGGGGGACCGCTATTGAAGCTTTCTTT; CDR3aa: CASRGTAIEAFF
abundance: few; d_gene: NA; j_gene: TRBJ1-5; v_gene: TRBV7-9; CDR3nt: TGTGCCAGCAGCTTGTCCGGTCGTCAGCCCCAGCATTTT; CDR3aa: CASSLSGRQPQHF
abundance: NA; d_gene: TRBD1; j_gene: TRBJ1-1; v_gene: TRBV5-1; CDR3nt: TGCGCCAGCAGCCCCGGAGCAACAGGGGGCAACACTGAAGCTTTCTTT; CDR3aa: CASSPGATGGNTEAFF
abundance: NA; d_gene: TRBD1; j_gene: TRBJ2-7; v_gene: TRBV9; CDR3nt: TGTGCCAGCAGCAAATGGGACAGCTTCGAGCAGTACTTC; CDR3aa: CASSKWDSFEQYF
abundance: NA; d_gene: NA; j_gene: TRBJ2-3; v_gene: TRBV5-1; CDR3nt: TGCGCCAGCAGCGCCCTAGGACAATTAGAGCAGTATTTT; CDR3aa: CASSALGQLEQYF
abundance: NA; d_gene: NA; j_gene: TRBJ2-1; v_gene: TRBV10-3; CDR3nt: TGTGCCGCCACACAGGGTTTAGGACACAATGAGCAGTTCTTC; CDR3aa: CAATQGLGHNEQFF
abundance: NA; d_gene: NA; j_gene: TRBJ2-1; v_gene: TRBV7-2; CDR3nt: TGTGCCAGCAGCTTAGCGCTGTGGCGCTCCAATGAGCAGTTCTTC; CDR3aa: CASSLALWRSNEQFF
abundance: NA; d_gene: NA; j_gene: TRBJ2-7; v_gene: TRBV6-5; CDR3nt: TGTGCCAGCAGTTACTTATACGAGCAGTACTTC; CDR3aa: CASSYLYEQYF
abundance: NA; d_gene: TRBD2; j_gene: TRBJ2-3; v_gene: TRBV30; CDR3nt: TGTGCCTACCTAGCGGGAGGGGGAGATACGCAGTATTTT; CDR3aa: CAYLAGGGDTQYF